Reported below is one T cell receptor beta chain. The sample holds a few counts of this clone. What this receptor recognizes is not known. No much larger clone is present one base from it, and per-base qualities are unavailable. The junction shows trimming of 7 bases on V and 5 bases on J, and the gene matches do not reach 8 bases of it. CDR1 MNHEY and CDR2 SVGAGI were looked up in the germline V gene. Including cysteine and phenylalanine, the CDR3 has 13 amino acids. CDR3 DNA is the only sequence kept; it has 39 bases, read in frame from the first base. These data come from a study of cytomegalovirus exposure and HLA in healthy donors (TCRdb year 2017). For the study in its entirety: An earlier analysis of approximately 640 of the donors reported roughly 270 Gb of sequence data and roughly 100 million unique TCR beta sequences from 150 million to 200 million T cells. An early release covering 500 to 750 HLA-typed donors comprised approximately 290 gigabases of sequencing data and about 90 million unique TCR sequences. Of the roughly 400 genotyped donors, roughly 85% fell in the genetic ancestry cluster associated with self-reported Caucasian donors. The study aimed to test whether cataloging public T cell receptors could reveal signatures of past pathogen exposure. The T cell repertoires of roughly 660 subjects were profiled by immunosequencing and related to cytomegalovirus serostatus. Along with the roughly 610-subject first cohort, a separate validation cohort of over 90 different subjects was used. High-throughput TCR immunosequencing, statistical association of individual TCRs with disease status, and machine learning were combined to predict cytomegalovirus infection status. In a later analysis, previously published TCR beta repertoires from some 640 donors were re-analyzed and high-resolution HLA genotyping was added so that TCR occurrence patterns could be studied. Rather than drawing on any new phenotypic data, the later analysis identified candidate immune exposures from TCR beta sequences and the way those sequences occurred across donors. In an earlier analysis of 500 to 650 of the donors, high-throughput TCR beta sequencing was used to judge whether each TCR beta V gene segment behaved as functional or pseudogenic. Donor age, sex, ethnicity and CMV serostatus were compiled together with the repertoire data. In a later genetic analysis, genome-wide SNP genotypes for about 55% of the roughly 700 donors were used, and that subset was treated as a discovery cohort. All discovery cohort repertoires had been generated on a single sequencing platform. HLA typing included class I and class II loci at four-digit resolution. The number of donors typed differed by locus, with roughly 620-640 for A, B, C, DRB1 and DQB1, around 500 for DQA1, 600 to 610 for DPA1, and some 470 for DPB1. About 5 DR-DQ haplotypes were handled as single units for association and clustering, since linkage in the cohort was strong. On average, roughly 200,000 unique TCR beta nucleotide sequences were sequenced per donor among several hundred genotyped donors of the cohort, with 15% to 20% of those sequences being non-productive.

What the study reported, not specific to this receptor: When HLA alleles, especially DR and DQ, strongly co-occurred, TCR associations were difficult to assign to individual alleles. The presence/absence analyses assumed that sequencing depth was roughly uniform across donors, and that assumption may not be true. A later analysis found that TCR association rates varied across HLA loci, with DRB1 alleles showing the most associated TCRs and HLA-C alleles the fewest. An association between a missense DCLRE1C variant and V-gene and J-gene trimming of TCR beta chains was found in a later genetic analysis and replicated in an independent cohort. A later analysis reported that several top co-occurrence clusters appeared linked to parvovirus B19, influenza, CMV and Epstein-Barr virus. The classifier was reported to diagnose cytomegalovirus status with high specificity and sensitivity in both the original cohort and the validation cohort. Immune exposure information for the cohort was limited to CMV serostatus. Specific HLA alleles were associated with roughly 17,000 TCR beta sequences at a false discovery rate of 0.05 in a later analysis. A later genetic analysis reported fewer N-insertions in productive TCRs among donors in an Asian-associated ancestry cluster than the roughly 720-donor mean. A further reported finding was that TCR beta sequences accurately predicted the HLA-A and HLA-B alleles for most subjects in the first cohort. HLA typing was unavailable for some donors at each locus, so association tests used only the typed subset. Correlated functional status among segregating V segments might reflect linkage disequilibrium, but an unknown experimental factor could not be ruled out. Most TCR sequences were observed very rarely across donors, whereas some public TCRs were present in many individuals. About 15 rarely observed V segments, including chromosome 9 orphons, were excluded from the earlier analysis of a few hundred of the donors because counts were too low. Compared with equally common non-associated chains, HLA-associated TCR beta chains in a later analysis were more clonally expanded and had lower generation probabilities. An earlier analysis of approximately 500 of the donors showed that most TCR beta V segments appeared in productive rearrangements either about 87% or about 30% of the time, which broadly matched IMGT annotations. Some IMGT-functional V segments, including TRBV6-2 and TRBV6-3, could not be distinguished by the 87-base-pair reads and were therefore excluded. In the study, around 150 TCR beta chains were listed as associated with cytomegalovirus. The authors suggested that the approach could potentially be generalized to other disease states and immunological phenotypes. Only TCR beta chains were sequenced in this cohort, and the absence of alpha or paired-chain data limited detectable features. A few of the identified cytomegalovirus-associated TCR beta chains were confirmed in vitro to be specific for cytomegalovirus antigens. A cluster of highly shared sequence variants was judged likely to be a technical artifact of the sequencing pipeline. Most CMV-associated TCR beta chains appeared to be HLA-restricted in a later analysis, and the HLA associations seemed to be driven largely by CMV exposure.

In total, roughly 710 healthy bone marrow donors made up the cohort. Cohort members were all nominally healthy when sampled, although unrecorded immune exposures were likely present. The donor tested CMV seronegative and was one of the 352 seronegative cohort members. A peripheral blood sample was collected from each donor, and TCR beta sequencing was performed on peripheral blood mononuclear cells. The Qiagen DNeasy Blood Extraction Kit was used to extract genomic DNA from the blood cell samples. Library generation was performed with the immunoSEQ multiplex PCR assay. The multiplex PCR relied on a mix of 60 forward primers for TCR Vbeta segments and 13 reverse primers for TCR Jbeta segments. A multiplex PCR assay on genomic DNA amplified the CDR3 region of rearranged TCR beta genes. The Illumina HiSeq System was used to sequence the amplified TCR beta libraries as 87-base-pair reads. Under the source paper's analysis protocol: Across the 600 to 700 repertoires, a later analysis counted some 81 million unique TCR beta chains, 8.5 million to 12 million of which were shared by at least two donors. Raw reads were error-corrected and collapsed into unique sequences with a nearest-neighbor algorithm that merged closely related sequences to remove PCR and sequencing errors. Alignment of CDR3 sequences to IMGT reference sequences was used to assign V, D and J gene segments. For a sequence to be retained, a match of at least six nucleotides was required to both a V gene segment and a J gene segment. A rearrangement counted as productive if the CDR3 had no stop codons and remained in frame with V and J, and every other rearrangement counted as non-productive. Following IMGT convention, CDR3 was defined as the stretch from the second conserved V-encoded cysteine up to the conserved J-encoded phenylalanine. The earlier analysis of a few hundred of the donors excluded sequences that lacked an unambiguous match to a single V gene segment. In an earlier analysis of several hundred of the donors, V segments were called functional above 56.7% productive rearrangements and were called segregating when the between-donor standard deviation exceeded 5%. A statistical classification framework was developed to diagnose cytomegalovirus status using the catalog of TCR beta chain sequences. V and J gene assignment, in a later analysis, came from comparing TCR nucleotide sequences with IMGT/GENE-DB human TR gene sequences. Using the TCRdist pipeline, a later analysis assigned CDR3 sequences along with most-parsimonious VDJ recombination scenarios. A later analysis defined each TCR beta chain by its CDR3 amino acid sequence plus V-gene family, and excluded reads lacking a unique V-gene family. As a way to deal with suspected cross-contamination and a sequencing artifact, a later analysis dropped 450 to 700 nucleotide sequences that were highly shared and had low generation probability. For each public chain, a later analysis derived a clonal expansion index from normalized ranks of inferred template counts within each repertoire. A later analysis computed generation probabilities with a VDJ recombination model fitted to out-of-frame rearrangements, and checked the results against IGoR. In a later analysis, hypergeometric tests were used to score TCR-TCR, TCR-HLA and TCR-CMV co-occurrence, with a repertoire-size bias correction applied to TCR pairs. To estimate false discovery rates, a later analysis permuted the HLA or CMV assignments 20 times. A later analysis grouped co-occurring TCRs with DBSCAN, adding TCRdist sequence similarity when clustering within HLA-allele-positive subsets. Co-occurrence clustering excluded repertoires with fewer than 30,000 or more than 120,000 public chains, plus five with anomalous nucleotide sharing. TCRdb took over this immuneACCESS table, retaining in-frame rearrangements with V and J assigned. Such tables are incomplete; in checked studies, under half of the missing clones stem from an unresolved V gene, and the remainder is unexplained. Clonal size and the V and J genes are those of that table, whereas D and trimming came from the DNA. This sample comprises over 150,000 clones, 65% to 75% of them detected only once. The top ten constitute 2.1% of the sample.

The source material was PBMCs. The source of this sequence is a man under 40 in good health and CMV-seronegative. Rearrangement joined TRBV6-5 to TRBJ2-7; 7 bases in between match TRBD2. For the CDR3, the sequence is CASTPHGGNEQYF. The sequenced DNA: TGTGCCAGCACTCCCCACGGGGGGAACGAGCAGTACTTC.